These 17 T cell receptor beta chains came from one sample sequenced in a study of monozygotic twins with inflammatory bowel disease. TCRdb reprocessed the 5' RACE reads and keeps a single row for each CDR3 protein, giving no DNA. The sample totals over 350,000 distinct CDR3 sequences. Source material: blood. These receptors all stem from a human donor with ulcerative colitis or Crohn's disease, or a healthy co-twin of an affected twin (not recorded which).

The chain couples TRBV20-1 to TRBJ2-3; TCRdb picks TRBD1, but there is no DNA to check that call. CDR1 is DFQATT, CDR2 SNEGSKA, per germline (reference sequence). This CDR3 has 16 amino acids. The chain's CDR3 is CSARSGAGQVTDTQYF.

The chain links TRBV4-3 to TRBJ2-1. From germline, CDR1 is LGHNA and CDR2 YSLEER. There are 16 residues in the CDR3. The chain's CDR3 is CASSQDPRKGYNEQFF.

The chain uses TRBV3-1 and TRBJ2-4; TCRdb designates TRBD2, a call that cannot be tested without DNA. The CDR3 length is 15 residues. Germline CDR1 and CDR2: LGHDT and YNNKEL (reference sequence). The CDR3 loop is CASSQEGLAGTIQYF.

The V and J genes are TRBV6-2 or TRBV6-3 and TRBJ2-1; without DNA, the TCRdb call of TRBD1 cannot be checked. CDR1 is MNHEY, CDR2 SVGEGT, per germline. CDR3 length equals 14 residues. The CDR3 reads CASSLIDSYNEQFF.

The chain joins TRBV12-3 or TRBV12-4 to TRBJ2-1; the D call from TCRdb, TRBD2, cannot be confirmed without DNA. The CDR3 length is 17 residues. The CDR3 sequence: CASSFFSGGYSYNEQFF.

The rearrangement joins TRBV7-9 to TRBJ1-1; TCRdb gives TRBD1 as the D gene, but with no DNA this cannot be confirmed. The CDR3 totals 14 residues. The germline V gene encodes CDR1 SEHNR and CDR2 FQNEAQ (reference sequence). The CDR3 spells CASSSTGMVTEAFF.

The chain is built from TRBV20-1 and TRBJ1-1. The CDR3 consists of 15 residues. Germline assignment: CDR1 DFQATT and CDR2 SNEGSKA (reference sequence). The CDR3 loop is CSARDMVAMNTEAFF.

The chain links TRBV15 to TRBJ2-1. The CDR3 runs to 12 residues. Germline CDR1 LNHNV, CDR2 YYDKDF (reference sequence). CDR3: CATSRDHVVGVF. Together with reference TRBV15 and TRBJ2-1, the CDR3 gives the full variable domain: DAMVIQNPRYQVTQFGKPVTLSCSQTLNHNVMYWYQQKSSQAPKLLFHYYDKDFNNEADTPDNFQSRRPNTSFCFLDIRSPGLGDTAMYLCATSRDHVVGVFGPGTRLTVL.

The chain recombines TRBV4-2 with TRBJ1-1; lacking DNA, the TRBD1 call made by TCRdb goes unchecked. CDR1 and CDR2 (germline): LGHNA, YNFKEQ. The CDR3 covers 16 residues. Here the CDR3 reads CASSQVFAQGYTEAFF.

The chain has TRBV5-4 and TRBJ1-3; absent DNA, TCRdb's TRBD1 call cannot be checked. The CDR3 is 16 amino acids. CDR1 SGHNT and CDR2 YYREEE come from the germline V gene (reference sequence). CDR3 region: CASSLQGDYSGNTIYF.

The V call is TRBV20-1, the J call TRBJ1-4. Germline loops: CDR1 DFQATT, CDR2 SNEGSKA (reference sequence). The CDR3 is made up of 12 amino acids. CDR3: CSARPSNEKLFF.

This sequence joins TRBV6-2 or TRBV6-3 and TRBJ1-1; TCRdb gives TRBD1 as the D gene, but with no DNA this cannot be confirmed. The germline CDR1 and CDR2 sequences are MNHEY and SVGEGT. The CDR3 length is 15 residues. CDR3 sequence: CASSYPTGRNTEAFF.

The V gene is TRBV7-8, the J gene TRBJ1-4. CDR1 and CDR2 from the germline V gene are SGHVS and FQNEAQ. This CDR3 has 16 residues. The CDR3 spells CASSLADHFAGEKLFF.

The chain links TRBV5-1 to TRBJ2-3; there is no DNA to check the TCRdb D call of TRBD2. The CDR3 totals 14 residues. The germline CDR1 and CDR2 sequences are SGHRS and YFSETQ. This CDR3 reads CASKLDGGTDTQYF.

The V call is TRBV20-1, the J call TRBJ2-2; TCRdb's D call of TRBD2 is untestable without DNA. The CDR3 contains 14 residues. Germline CDR1 reads DFQATT; CDR2 reads SNEGSKA (reference sequence). CDR3 sequence reads: CSAPTSANTGELFF.

The chain uses TRBV3-1 and TRBJ2-5. There are 15 residues in the CDR3. Germline lookup yields CDR1 LGHDT and CDR2 YNNKEL (reference sequence). The CDR3 is CASSQEWSLQETQYF.

The rearrangement links TRBV20-1 to TRBJ1-2; TCRdb's D call, TRBD1, is unchecked because there is no DNA. This CDR3 comprises 16 residues. The V gene's germline CDR1 is DFQATT and CDR2 SNEGSKA (reference sequence). CDR3 residues: CSARDSLARVDYGYTF.